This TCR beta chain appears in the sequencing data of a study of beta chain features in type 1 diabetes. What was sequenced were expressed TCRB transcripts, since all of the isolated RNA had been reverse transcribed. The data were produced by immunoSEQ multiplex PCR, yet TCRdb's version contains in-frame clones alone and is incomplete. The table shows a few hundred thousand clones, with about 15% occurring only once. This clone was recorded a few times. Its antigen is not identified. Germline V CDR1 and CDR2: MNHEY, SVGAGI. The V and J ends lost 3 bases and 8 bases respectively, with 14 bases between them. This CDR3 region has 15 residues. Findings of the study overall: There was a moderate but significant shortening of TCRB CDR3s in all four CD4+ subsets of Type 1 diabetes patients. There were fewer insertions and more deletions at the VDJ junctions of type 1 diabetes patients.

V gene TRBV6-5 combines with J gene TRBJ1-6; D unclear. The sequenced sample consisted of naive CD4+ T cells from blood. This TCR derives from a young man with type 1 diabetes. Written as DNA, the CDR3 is TGTGCCAGCAGTTATTCGGTGGGAGGTCATTCACCCCTCCACTTT. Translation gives CASSYSVGGHSPLHF.